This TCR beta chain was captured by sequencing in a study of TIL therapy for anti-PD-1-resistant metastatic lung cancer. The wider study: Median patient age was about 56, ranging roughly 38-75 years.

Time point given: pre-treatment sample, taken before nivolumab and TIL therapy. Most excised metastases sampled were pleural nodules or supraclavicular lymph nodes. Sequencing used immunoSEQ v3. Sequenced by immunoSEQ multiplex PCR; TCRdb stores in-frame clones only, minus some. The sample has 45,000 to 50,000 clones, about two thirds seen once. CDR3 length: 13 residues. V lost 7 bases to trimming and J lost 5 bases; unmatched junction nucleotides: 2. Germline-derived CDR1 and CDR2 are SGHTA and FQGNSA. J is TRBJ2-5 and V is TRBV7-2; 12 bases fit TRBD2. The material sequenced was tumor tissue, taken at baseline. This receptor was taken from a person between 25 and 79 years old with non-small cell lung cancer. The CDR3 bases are TGTGCCAGCACGGGGACTAGCGGGGAGACCCAGTACTTC. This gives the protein CASTGTSGETQYF.